This T cell receptor (beta chain) was recovered during a study of blood T cell repertoires in COVID-19. About the study: Sites across the United States, Italy and Spain contributed samples from acute and convalescent COVID-19. PBMCs, B-cell-depleted T cells, or T cells provided the cDNA or gDNA that made up the material.

The CDR3 runs 14 residues. V was trimmed by 4 bases and J by 10 bases, leaving 18 bases between them. Germline lookup yields CDR1 SGDLS and CDR2 YYNGEE. Authors' data handling: Reference gene primer amplification gave nucleated cell count estimates. The protocol was immunoSEQ multiplex PCR, while the TCRdb copy is restricted to in-frame clones and leaves out a portion. The D gene and trimming were derived from the DNA, and the V and J assignments and clone size from that table. The table records under 250,000 clones, 70% to 85% of them present only once. The TCR comes from a man in his forties or fifties with active or convalescent COVID-19. What was sequenced was peripheral blood. This chain joins TRBV9 and TRBJ1-5, with D possibly matching TRBD1 (6 bases). The CDR3 is CASSPDGRTAPQHF. Here the CDR3 DNA reads TGTGCCAGCAGCCCAGACGGGAGGACAGCTCCCCAGCATTTT.